This T cell receptor (beta chain) stems from a study of OX40 agonist ivuxolimab in advanced cancers. Study conclusions and caveats: Clonal expansion by week 6 occurred in CD4+ and CD8+ blood T cells (at 0.1 to 3.0 mg/kg).

Produced via immunoSEQ multiplex PCR; TCRdb's table is partial and in-frame only. This table has some 100,000 clones, 80% to 85% appearing once. Comment on this clone: Its antigen is unidentified.

Germline V gives CDR1 KGHSH, CDR2 LQKENI. The trim removed 8 bases at V and 5 bases at J, leaving 10 bases unmatched. CDR3 length equals 15 residues. Autoimmune disease history or systemic immunosuppression was exclusionary. At baseline, cycle 4 day 1, and cycle 7 day 1, blood was sampled. This TCR came from an adult with an advanced solid tumor such as melanoma, head and neck, liver or kidney cancer. The V gene is TRBV18, the J gene TRBJ2-1, with 9 nucleotides matching TRBD1. Sequenced here: CD4+ or CD8+ T cells sorted from blood, sampled in a trial of the OX40 agonist ivuxolimab. CDR3 sequence: CASTFGQGLNNEQFF. CDR3 DNA sequence: TGTGCCAGCACCTTCGGACAGGGGCTCAACAATGAGCAGTTCTTC.